A selection of T cell receptor beta chains follows, all from one sample in a study of shared T cell receptors in the human thymus. Assay: immunoSEQ multiplex PCR; the TCRdb copy retains only in-frame clones and omits some. The table lists roughly 700,000 clones, 88% of them singletons. These data were also reused for a study on human thymus T cells.

Sequenced input: thymocytes. Source of these receptors: a boy younger than two with a congenital heart defect. The CDR3 runs from the conserved cysteine through the conserved F or W. Size values are once, few and many counts, or a class for expanded clones, and some rows have none.

TRBJ2-5 TRBV11-3 NA CASSPPGFSGRRLETQYF
TRBJ2-1 TRBV5-1 NA CASREAGDNEQFF
TRBJ2-2 TRBV6-5 once CASSYRGQGETGELFF
TRBJ2-5 TRBV2 NA CASMGGGETQYF
TRBJ1-4 TRBV5-6 NA CASSWTGGNEKLFF
TRBJ2-3 TRBV4-1 once CASSQRGGLLTDTQYF
TRBJ2-7 TRBV19 NA CAPSPGLPYEQYF
TRBJ2-5 TRBV6-6 NA CASSSAPPDSQETQYF
TRBJ2-7 TRBV21-1 NA CASSYEGGTRAYEQYF
TRBJ2-7 TRBV15 NA CATSRGTGTDYEQYF
TRBJ2-7 TRBV5-1 NA CASSLGSVQAYEQYF
TRBJ2-1 TRBV29-1 NA CSGRPVGLDEQFF
TRBJ2-1 TRBV15 once CATSKTTYNEQFF
TRBJ2-5 TRBV15 NA CATSSPRYRGWETQYF
TRBJ2-1 TRBV5-6 NA CASSLGRASGRVTYNEQFF
TRBJ2-1 TRBV7-8 NA CASSSRDLYNEQFF
TRBJ2-1 TRBV10-1 NA CASSSREGGHNEQFF
TRBJ2-7 TRBV14 NA CASSQESGTGGGSYEQYF
TRBJ2-2 TRBV9 once CASSVSGEGTGELFF
TRBJ2-7 TRBV6-1 few CASSVPGQPYEQYF
TRBJ2-1 TRBV30 NA CAWSPKAGTYNEQFF
TRBJ2-7 TRBV18 NA CASSPESTSGGQEQYF
TRBJ2-1 TRBV4-1 NA CASSQASGTRGYNEQFF
TRBJ2-3 TRBV6-4 few CASSKGEADTQYF
TRBJ2-3 TRBV7-8 NA CASSLTSTSGGDTQYF
TRBJ2-7 TRBV25-1 NA CASTGTSGSAGPYEQYF
TRBJ2-7 TRBV27 NA CASSWRGSYEQYF
TRBJ2-7 TRBV11-2 NA CASSLVDVRLSYEQYF
TRBJ2-7 TRBV10-1 NA CASSDQQGAREEQYF
TRBJ1-3 TRBV5-1 NA CASRQAAGNTIYF
TRBJ2-7 TRBV7-9 NA CASSLGEATHEQYF
TRBJ2-2 TRBV14 once CASSRPGTPHNTGELFF
TRBJ1-5 TRBV28 NA CASSLETGGLGSNQPQHF
TRBJ2-7 TRBV5-6 NA CASRTDRAYSYEQYF
TRBJ2-1 TRBV28 once CASSSGGSFGDEQFF
TRBJ1-1 TRBV2 NA CASSPPYRDRGPNTEAFF
TRBJ1-1 TRBV9 NA CASSVGAAKEAFF
TRBJ1-5 TRBV27 NA CASSLLGQYSNQPQHF
TRBJ2-7 TRBV5-4 few CASSLARQGANEQYF
TRBJ1-4 TRBV10-1 NA CASSAGTDNEKLFF
TRBJ2-5 TRBV25-1 once CASSELGKPQETQYF
TRBJ2-2 TRBV5-4 NA CASSLGQEAEGTGELFF
TRBJ2-3 TRBV9 NA CASSELPWTSRGTDTQYF
TRBJ2-5 TRBV5-8 few CASSSPSSGRGETQYF
TRBJ2-3 TRBV4-3 once CASSPRVRREYRTDTQYF
TRBJ2-3 TRBV4-3 NA CASSQDALAGGPWADTQYF
TRBJ2-6 TRBV5-8 NA CASSLGPRGSGANVLTF
TRBJ1-2 TRBV6-1 once CASSERETSWPNYGYTF
TRBJ2-4 TRBV10-3 NA CAISLTHERDSLNIQYF
TRBJ2-7 TRBV29-1 once CSVGVCPADGSYEQYF
TRBJ2-7 TRBV28 NA CASSPPRQGYEQYF
TRBJ2-1 TRBV11-3 NA CASSLVTSGRNEQFF
TRBJ1-2 TRBV2 NA CASSGGQNRYTF
TRBJ2-3 TRBV14 NA CASSQAERLAGSTDTQYF
TRBJ2-1 TRBV29-1 NA CSVSGLAGYQSYNEQFF
TRBJ2-1 TRBV28 NA CASSLGGTSPDNEQFF
TRBJ2-1 TRBV27 few CASSTPIDRGHYNEQFF
TRBJ2-7 TRBV7-2 NA CASSLVERPSGSYEQYF
TRBJ2-3 TRBV2 NA CASRGPPTDTQYF